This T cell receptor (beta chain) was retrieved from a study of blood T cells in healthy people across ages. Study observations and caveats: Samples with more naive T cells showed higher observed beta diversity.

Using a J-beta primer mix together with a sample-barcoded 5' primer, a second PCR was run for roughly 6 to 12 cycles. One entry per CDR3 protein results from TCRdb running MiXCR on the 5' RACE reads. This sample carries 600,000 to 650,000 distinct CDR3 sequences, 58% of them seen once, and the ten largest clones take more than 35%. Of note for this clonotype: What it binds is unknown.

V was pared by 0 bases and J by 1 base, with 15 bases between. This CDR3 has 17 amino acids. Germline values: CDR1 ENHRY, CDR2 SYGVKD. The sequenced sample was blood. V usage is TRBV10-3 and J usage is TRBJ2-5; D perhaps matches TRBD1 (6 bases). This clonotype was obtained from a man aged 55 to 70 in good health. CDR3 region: CAISESAQGGPQETQYF. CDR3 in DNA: TGTGCCATCAGTGAGTCGGCGCAAGGGGGTCCCCAAGAGACCCAGTACTTC.